The clone carrying this T cell receptor beta chain was detected a few times. Its antigen remains unknown. The CDR3 spans 11 residues. Trimming stripped 0 bases from V and 7 bases from J, with 2 bases between. Per the germline V gene, CDR1 is SGHTA and CDR2 is FQGNSA. This sample stems from a study of T cells in Graves' hyperthyroidism and ophthalmopathy. TCR beta CDR3 regions were amplified from RNA transcripts. HTBI primers were employed in a first-round RT-PCR of the TCR CDR3. TCRdb reprocessed the multiplex PCR reads via MiXCR and lists one record per CDR3 protein. The repertoire holds under 400,000 distinct CDR3 sequences, with over 15% as singletons. Study outcomes and limitations: In the analysis, a 13 V-J model separated ophthalmopathy from stable hyperthyroidism.

This chain uses TRBV7-2 with TRBJ2-3; D ambiguous. The TCR sequence derives from a woman aged 45-59 years with Graves' hyperthyroidism. The sample was blood. CDR3 residues: CASSLAHTQYF. The CDR3 bases are TGTGCCAGCAGCTTAGCCCATACGCAGTATTTT.